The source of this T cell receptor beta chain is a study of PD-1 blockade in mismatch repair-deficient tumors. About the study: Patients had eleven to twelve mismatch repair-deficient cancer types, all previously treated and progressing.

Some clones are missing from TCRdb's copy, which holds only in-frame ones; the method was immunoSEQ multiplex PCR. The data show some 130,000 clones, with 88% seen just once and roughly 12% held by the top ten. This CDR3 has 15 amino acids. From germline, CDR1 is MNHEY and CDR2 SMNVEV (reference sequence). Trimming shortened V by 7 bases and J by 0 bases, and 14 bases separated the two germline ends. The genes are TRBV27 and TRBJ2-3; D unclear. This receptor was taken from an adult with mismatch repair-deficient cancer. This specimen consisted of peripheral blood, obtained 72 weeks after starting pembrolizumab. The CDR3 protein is CASKLAILSTDTQYF. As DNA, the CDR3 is TGTGCCAGCAAATTAGCAATCCTTAGCACAGATACGCAGTATTTT.